This TCR beta chain was recorded in a study of a mutant IDH1 vaccine in newly diagnosed glioma. Study summary: Patients' prior therapy spanned radiotherapy, temozolomide, or both; most underwent both.

Study conclusions and caveats: Overall, about 92% of patients had vaccine-induced immune responses.

Time point meaning: baseline, week 1 (first vaccination visit). Treatment indicated: pre-vaccination baseline after standard-of-care therapy. Turning to this clone: What it binds is not known.

Sequencing was performed with immunoSEQ multiplex PCR; in TCRdb, only in-frame clones are kept and a portion is missing. The sample yields about 68,000 clones, 70% to 80% seen once. The germline gives CDR1 MGHRA, CDR2 YSYEKL. The CDR3 runs 15 residues. Trimming at V came to 6 bases and at J to 4 bases, leaving 3 bases not matched to a gene. This chain links TRBV4-1 with TRBJ2-2; 12 nucleotides match TRBD2. The sequences come from PBMCs, collected from a glioma patient treated with radiotherapy, temozolomide or both. The sequence derives from a man in his fifties with glioma. CDR3 sequence (DNA): TGCGCCAGCAGACTGACTAGCGGGGGCACCGGGGAGCTGTTTTTT. Amino acids: CASRLTSGGTGELFF.